Following are 22 T cell receptor beta chains from one sample sequenced in a study of blood T cell repertoires in COVID-19. TCRdb keeps only in-frame clones here, not all; method: immunoSEQ multiplex PCR. The sample lists 130,000 or so clones, about 74% occurring once. Sequenced material: peripheral blood. The receptors originated from a man aged 50 to 59 with acute or convalescent COVID-19.

The rearrangement joins TRBV24-1 to TRBJ2-1; 8 bases line up with TRBD1. Germline V gene data show CDR1 as KGHDR and CDR2 as SFDVKD. Unmatched junction bases numbered 16, after V lost 4 bases and J lost 9 bases. This CDR3 has 17 amino acids. For the CDR3, the DNA is TGTGCCACCAGTGACCCGGGACAGGCTGGGGGTTTAGGTGAGCAGTTCTTC. Its protein product is CATSDPGQAGGLGEQFF.

The rearrangement links TRBV5-1 to TRBJ2-2; a weak D match, TRBD1 (6 bases). The V end lost 2 bases, the J end lost 6 bases, and 14 bases lay between the germline ends. Germline V gene lookup returns CDR1 SGHRS and CDR2 YFSETQ. The CDR3 contains 15 residues. The CDR3 reads CASSFTGLAAGELFF. DNA for the CDR3: TGCGCCAGCAGCTTTACAGGGCTCGCCGCCGGGGAGCTGTTTTTT.

The J gene is TRBJ1-3, the V gene TRBV29-1, with a weak D call TRBD1 (5 bases). Germline CDR1 SQVTM, CDR2 ANQGSEA. V was cut by 8 bases and J by 0 bases, with 11 bases left in between. The CDR3 consists of 13 residues. The CDR3 protein is CSFRGDSGNTIYF. The DNA for the CDR3 is TGCAGCTTCCGGGGGGACTCTGGAAACACCATATATTTT.

The J gene is TRBJ2-7, the V gene TRBV7-9; 7 bases align to TRBD1. CDR1 SEHNR and CDR2 FQNEAQ come from the germline V gene (reference sequence). This CDR3 comprises 13 residues. V was clipped by 5 bases and J by 1 base; unmatched bases: 2. CDR3 in DNA: TGTGCCAGCAGCCCGGGACAGTCCTACGAGCAGTACTTC. Its translation: CASSPGQSYEQYF.

The genes are TRBV5-4 and TRBJ2-5, with D unclear. Germline assignment: CDR1 SGHNT and CDR2 YYREEE (reference sequence). V lost 0 bases to trimming and J lost 3 bases, with 9 bases between them. The CDR3 totals 14 residues. The CDR3 coding sequence is TGTGCCAGCAGCTTGGCCTGGGCAGAAGAGACCCAGTACTTC. Residues: CASSLAWAEETQYF.

This clone has ten or more counts. In DNA, the CDR3 is TGTGCCAGCAGTGACTCCACAGGCGGGGGGGCAGATACGCAGTATTTT. This sequence encodes CASSDSTGGGADTQYF. The J gene is TRBJ2-3, the V gene TRBV6-4, with 9 bases aligning to TRBD2. V was pared by 0 bases and J by 4 bases, with 5 bases of the junction left unmatched. The CDR3 length is 16 residues. CDR1 is MRHNA and CDR2 is SNTAGT in the germline V gene.

J is TRBJ1-1 and V is TRBV7-3, with D possibly being TRBD1 (5 bases). CDR3 length: 14 residues. The V end lost 3 bases, the J end lost 1 base, and 9 bases lay between the germline ends. Germline loops: CDR1 SGHTA, CDR2 FQGTGA. The CDR3 nucleotides are TGTGCCAGCAGCTTCTCGGGGGAGAACACTGAAGCTTTCTTT. Encoded protein: CASSFSGENTEAFF.

This chain connects TRBV11-2 to TRBJ1-1, with TRBD1 as a possible D gene (5 bases). The CDR3 sequence is 11 residues long. Germline loops: CDR1 SGHAT, CDR2 FQNNGV. The V end lost 5 bases, the J end lost 8 bases, and 9 bases lay between the germline ends. DNA for the CDR3: TGTGCCAGCAGCGCTAGGACAGAAGCTTTCTTT. Its translation: CASSARTEAFF.

The gene calls are TRBV19 and TRBJ2-5; perhaps TRBD1 as D (6 bases). V shed 5 bases and J shed 5 bases, with 21 bases lying between them. The CDR3 is 16 amino acids. CDR1 is LNHDA and CDR2 is SQIVND in the germline V gene (reference sequence). Here the CDR3 DNA reads TGTGCCAGTAGTCTCTCCCAACAGGGATCTCTGGAGACCCAGTACTTC. Protein: CASSLSQQGSLETQYF.

This chain links TRBV27 with TRBJ1-1; D might be TRBD1 (5 bases). Germline V gene data show CDR1 as MNHEY and CDR2 as SMNVEV (reference sequence). V was pared by 5 bases and J by 4 bases, with 17 bases between. The CDR3 is 15 amino acids. CDR3 protein: CASSLLGDRGTEAFF. Written as DNA, the CDR3 is TGTGCCAGCAGTCTTCTAGGGGATAGGGGCACTGAAGCTTTCTTT.

The chain is built from TRBV5-1 and TRBJ2-7, with D perhaps TRBD1 (5 bases). V was cut by 0 bases and J by 4 bases, with 23 bases left in between. The CDR3 runs to 18 residues. The V gene's germline CDR1 is SGHRS and CDR2 YFSETQ. The CDR3 sequence: CASSLEDRQGVNSYEQYV. CDR3 bases: TGCGCCAGCAGCTTGGAAGATCGGCAGGGCGTAAATTCGTACGAGCAGTACGTC.

This clone showed up just a few times. This chain connects TRBV5-4 to TRBJ1-4, with D tentatively TRBD1 (5 bases). CDR1 is SGHNT, CDR2 YYREEE, per germline (reference sequence). The CDR3 is 15 residues long. The V end lost 0 bases, the J end lost 8 bases, and 14 bases lay between the germline ends. In DNA form, the CDR3 reads TGTGCCAGCAGCTTGGCAGGGTCTCTCGGAGAAAAACTGTTTTTT. Residues: CASSLAGSLGEKLFF.

The V gene is TRBV7-6, the J gene TRBJ1-1, with a tentative D call TRBD1 (6 bases). The germline V and J ends were trimmed by 5 bases and 1 base, with 11 bases remaining between them. Per germline, CDR1 SGHVS and CDR2 FNYEAQ. The CDR3 sequence is 14 residues long. The CDR3 region has the DNA TGTGCCAGCAGCGGACAGACCACGAACACTGAAGCTTTCTTT. This sequence encodes CASSGQTTNTEAFF.

The chain is built from TRBV12-5 and TRBJ1-1; 7 bases fit TRBD1. With V trimmed by 4 bases and J by 4 bases, 6 bases remained unmatched. The germline CDR1 and CDR2 sequences are LGHNT and FRNRAP. CDR3 length equals 14 residues. The CDR3 protein is CASGSEGAGTEAFF. As DNA, the CDR3 is TGTGCTAGTGGTTCCGAGGGGGCCGGCACTGAAGCTTTCTTT.

The chain combines TRBV4-1 with TRBJ1-2; 9 nucleotides line up with TRBD1. Germline V gene data show CDR1 as MGHRA and CDR2 as YSYEKL. The CDR3 is 15 residues long. Trimming at V came to 3 bases and at J to 9 bases, leaving 11 bases not matched to a gene. The CDR3, as DNA: TGCGCCAGCAGCCAGGGTGACCGGGACAGGGATAGCTACACCTTC. Its protein is CASSQGDRDRDSYTF.

This chain links TRBV10-1 with TRBJ2-1, with 9 positions matching TRBD2. This CDR3 region has 18 residues. J gave up 4 bases and V 4 bases, and 14 bases lay outside the gene matches. From germline, CDR1 is WNHNN and CDR2 SYGVQD (reference sequence). The CDR3 DNA reads as TGCGCCAGCAGTGCGGGAGCGGGGGGCCCAGGCTCTTACAATGAGCAGTTCTTC. Encoded protein: CASSAGAGGPGSYNEQFF.

In its sample, this clone was seen a few times. The CDR3 DNA is TGTGCCAGCAGTCCAGGGGTCAGCTCTGGAAACACCATATATTTT. Protein: CASSPGVSSGNTIYF. V gene TRBV6-5 combines with J gene TRBJ1-3; the D gene is possibly TRBD1 (6 bases). This CDR3 is built from 15 residues. The germline V gene has CDR1 MNHEY and CDR2 SVGAGI. Deletions cut 5 bases from V and 0 bases from J, with 11 bases between.

This clone was counted a few times. The V and J genes are TRBV29-1 and TRBJ1-1; D perhaps matches TRBD1 (6 bases). There are 12 residues in the CDR3. Germline CDR1 SQVTM, CDR2 ANQGSEA. V lost 4 bases and J lost 5, with 11 bases in between. The CDR3 nucleotides read TGCAGCGTTGTCAGGGGAAGAACTGAAGCTTTCTTT. It encodes CSVVRGRTEAFF.

This clone has a single count. This chain joins TRBV5-5 and TRBJ1-6, with unresolved D. The V end was cut by 1 base, the J end by 10 bases, with 12 bases between. Germline assignment: CDR1 SGHKS and CDR2 YYEKEE (reference sequence). The CDR3 runs 14 residues. CDR3 sequence: CASSLNVGASPLHF. For the CDR3, the DNA is TGTGCCAGCAGCTTGAATGTGGGAGCGTCACCCCTCCACTTT.

This clone has a single count. J is TRBJ2-5 and V is TRBV5-1; the match to TRBD1 covers 7 bases. CDR3 length: 15 residues. From germline, CDR1 is SGHRS and CDR2 YFSETQ. Trimming at V came to 4 bases and at J to 1 base, leaving 7 bases not matched to a gene. The CDR3 nucleotides are TGCGCCAGCAGCACAGGACAGGCCCTCCAAGAGACCCAGTACTTC. As protein: CASSTGQALQETQYF.

The V call is TRBV11-2, the J call TRBJ1-4; D is possibly TRBD1 (5 bases). In germline, CDR1 is SGHAT, CDR2 FQNNGV. CDR3 length: 15 residues. The ends were cut back, 1 base at V and 4 bases at J, with 10 bases in the middle. The CDR3: CASSLVFGGNEKLFF. CDR3 coding DNA: TGTGCCAGCAGCTTAGTGTTCGGGGGTAATGAAAAACTGTTTTTT.

This clone has a single count. V gene TRBV30 combines with J gene TRBJ2-3, with 12 bases fitting TRBD2. The junction had 5 bases not matched to a gene; V was cut back by 1 base and J by 0 bases. The CDR3 is 17 amino acids. The V gene's germline CDR1 is GTSNPN and CDR2 SVGIG (reference sequence). As DNA, the CDR3 is TGTGCCTGGAGTGCGCTGGGACTAGCGGGTAGCACAGATACGCAGTATTTT. This translates into CAWSALGLAGSTDTQYF. Filled out from reference TRBV30 and TRBJ2-3, the complete variable domain reads SQTIHQWPATLVQPVGSPLSLECTVEGTSNPNLYWYRQAAGRGLQLLFYSVGIGQISSEVPQNLSASRPQDRQFILSSKKLLLSDSGFYLCAWSALGLAGSTDTQYFGPGTRLTVL.